The table lists the clone carrying this T cell receptor beta chain with a count of one. As yet, its antigen is unknown. A much larger clone sits a single nucleotide away, making a read error possible. Unique molecular identifiers had been added to the TCR beta cDNA libraries. TCRdb re-called the PCR reads through MiXCR, storing one row per CDR3 protein. The sample yields roughly 180,000 distinct CDR3 sequences, about 30% seen once. This entry comes from a study of post-analysis software for immune sequencing data. About the study: Relapsing-remitting, secondary progressive and progressive-relapsing forms made up the multiple sclerosis disease courses.

The germline V gene has CDR1 SEHNR and CDR2 FQNEAQ (reference sequence). V lost 5 bases to trimming and J lost 13 bases, with 26 bases between them. The CDR3 consists of 15 residues. Whole-study findings and limits: Controls' normalized Chao1 diversity significantly exceeded that of multiple sclerosis patients. By F measure, samples from a shared preparation batch strongly co-clustered. Controls had lower frequencies than patients of 4 or 5 TRBV segments, which included TRBV5-6, TRBV5-1 and TRBV20-1.

The sequenced sample was blood. The gene calls are TRBV7-9 and TRBJ2-5; possibly TRBD1 or TRBD2 for D (6 bases each). The receptor's source is a girl aged 10 to 17 with multiple sclerosis. The CDR3 nucleotides read TGTGCCAGCAGCCCTGGGGAGCGGAGGGACAAGGAGCGGTACTTC. It yields the protein CASSPGERRDKERYF.